Listed below are T cell receptor beta chains from one sample, sequenced in a study of blood T cell repertoires in COVID-19. Produced via immunoSEQ multiplex PCR; TCRdb's table is partial and in-frame only. The top ten clones hold 1.5% to 2% of a sample with more than 300,000 clones, about 91% of them seen once. Material for sequencing was peripheral blood. The receptors were gathered from a woman aged 25 to 39 with COVID-19, enrolled during active disease. CDR3s include the opening cysteine and the closing phenylalanine or tryptophan. Fields, in order: V gene, J gene, clone size, D gene, CDR3 protein, CDR3 DNA. D genes are given only for firm matches. Rows give clone size only sometimes, using once, few, many, or a class for an expanded clone.

TRBV25-1	TRBJ1-4	.	TRBD1	CASSLTGRNEKLFF	TGTGCCAGCAGCTTGACAGGGAGGAATGAAAAACTGTTTTTT
TRBV27	TRBJ1-2	once	TRBD1	CASSPTGRNGYTF	TGTGCCAGCAGTCCGACAGGGAGGAATGGCTACACCTTC
TRBV6-5	TRBJ1-3	.	TRBD1	CAANRDRATIYF	TGTGCCGCCAACCGGGACAGGGCTACCATATATTTT
TRBV19	TRBJ1-6	.	.	CASKIRGFSPLHF	TGTGCCAGCAAGATTCGAGGGTTCTCACCCCTCCACTTT
TRBV6-1	TRBJ1-1	.	.	CASSEVRNTEAFF	TGTGCCAGCAGTGAAGTGCGGAACACTGAAGCTTTCTTT
TRBV29-1	TRBJ1-1	.	TRBD1	CSVRDSNTEAFF	TGCAGCGTTCGGGACAGCAACACTGAAGCTTTCTTT
TRBV7-9	TRBJ2-1	once	TRBD2	CASSLVGRGAANEQFF	TGTGCCAGCAGCTTAGTTGGGCGGGGGGCCGCTAATGAGCAGTTCTTC
TRBV7-9	TRBJ1-2	.	TRBD1	CASSFEGQGRDYTF	TGTGCCAGCAGTTTTGAGGGACAGGGCCGGGACTACACCTTC
TRBV4-1	TRBJ2-1	.	TRBD1	CASSQEDRGYNEQFF	TGCGCCAGCAGCCAAGAGGACAGGGGGTACAATGAGCAGTTCTTC
TRBV19	TRBJ1-1	.	.	CASSVLQGTEAFF	TGTGCCAGTAGTGTGCTACAGGGAACTGAAGCTTTCTTT
TRBV5-1	TRBJ1-1	.	TRBD1	CASSSAGGMNTEAFF	TGCGCCAGCAGCTCGGCAGGGGGCATGAACACTGAAGCTTTCTTT
TRBV28	TRBJ1-4	.	.	CASSYSGRESDEKLFF	TGTGCCAGCAGTTATTCTGGACGGGAGAGCGATGAAAAACTGTTTTTT
TRBV20-1	TRBJ1-2	.	.	CSASEGHLYGYTF	TGCAGTGCTAGTGAGGGACACCTCTATGGCTACACCTTC
TRBV7-2	TRBJ1-1	.	.	CASSFLGRGTTEAFF	TGTGCCAGCAGCTTCCTCGGACGGGGAACAACTGAAGCTTTCTTT
TRBV12-3/TRBV12-4	TRBJ1-2	.	.	CASSFEVRYGYTF	TGTGCCAGCAGTTTCGAAGTGAGGTATGGCTACACCTTC
TRBV4-2	TRBJ2-2	.	TRBD2	CASSQVVLAGDPVGGELFF	TGTGCCAGCAGCCAAGTAGTCCTAGCGGGGGACCCGGTAGGGGGGGAGCTGTTTTTT
TRBV11-3	TRBJ1-1	.	.	CASSLEPGSTEAFF	TGTGCCAGCAGCTTAGAACCGGGTAGCACTGAAGCTTTCTTT
TRBV6-5	TRBJ1-4	.	.	CASSYSHSRGEKLFF	TGTGCCAGCAGTTACTCGCACAGCCGGGGGGAAAAACTGTTTTTT
TRBV7-8	TRBJ1-2	once	TRBD1	CASSSTGTGSNYGYTF	TGTGCCAGCAGCTCCACCGGGACAGGATCAAACTATGGCTACACCTTC
TRBV7-9	TRBJ1-1	.	TRBD1	CASSDRGRTDTEAFF	TGTGCCAGCAGCGACAGGGGGAGGACGGACACTGAAGCTTTCTTT
TRBV19	TRBJ1-2	.	TRBD1	CASSSAGGDGYTF	TGTGCCAGTAGTAGCGCAGGGGGAGATGGCTACACCTTC
TRBV5-1	TRBJ2-1	.	TRBD1	CASSPDRGSVNEQFF	TGCGCCAGCAGCCCGGACAGGGGTTCGGTCAATGAGCAGTTCTTC
TRBV6-2/TRBV6-3	TRBJ2-7	once	.	CASSYDSYEQYF	TGTGCCAGCAGTTACGACAGCTACGAGCAGTACTTC
TRBV30	TRBJ1-3	.	.	CAWSVQGGSGNTIYF	TGTGCCTGGAGTGTTCAGGGCGGCTCTGGAAACACCATATATTTT
TRBV7-8	TRBJ1-2	few	TRBD1	CASSLVVVGTVLHYGYTF	TGTGCCAGCAGCTTAGTAGTCGTCGGGACAGTACTACACTATGGCTACACCTTC
TRBV11-2	TRBJ2-7	.	TRBD2	CASSPTGGEQYF	TGTGCCAGCAGCCCGACGGGGGGCGAGCAGTACTTC
TRBV2	TRBJ1-2	.	.	CASTRGYGYTF	TGTGCCAGCACCCGGGGTTATGGCTACACCTTC
TRBV2	TRBJ2-1	.	TRBD2	CARGLAEYNEQFF	TGTGCCAGAGGACTAGCGGAGTACAATGAGCAGTTCTTC
TRBV30	TRBJ1-1	.	.	CAWSGQGLTEAFF	TGTGCCTGGAGTGGGCAGGGGTTGACTGAAGCTTTCTTT